The clone carrying this T cell receptor (beta chain) turned up a few times. Its antigen remains unknown. A sample-barcoded 5' primer and a J-beta primer mix were used in a second PCR of roughly 6 to 12 cycles. Tagging of each cDNA molecule was performed by a template-switch adaptor with 12 random nucleotides. One entry per CDR3 protein results from TCRdb running MiXCR on the 5' RACE reads. The repertoire holds over 1,200,000 distinct CDR3 sequences, approximately 63% seen once, with over 5% in the top ten. This entry comes from a study of blood T cells in healthy people across ages. Findings of the study overall: Older individuals had lower TCR beta diversity per million T cells (the decline was roughly linear). Higher diversity, along with more naive CD4+ cells, distinguished long-lived donors from aged donors.

The J segment lost 4 bases and the V segment lost 8 bases, leaving 19 bases of the junction unmatched. The germline V gene encodes CDR1 SQVTM and CDR2 ANQGSEA. The CDR3 has 16 residues. Each donor had around 9.8 milliliters of peripheral blood drawn. V is TRBV29-1 and J is TRBJ2-7, with 8 nucleotides matching TRBD1. The receptor comes from a young man in good health. The sample taken for sequencing was blood. The CDR3 is CSTRTGFPSVQYEQYF. The CDR3 DNA follows: TGCAGCACAAGGACAGGGTTCCCGTCCGTACAGTACGAGCAGTACTTC.